This record covers a single T cell receptor (beta chain). V was shortened by 6 bases and J by 0 bases, with 14 bases between the two germline ends. The CDR3 has 14 amino acids. The germline gives CDR1 SQVTM, CDR2 ANQGSEA. These data are taken from a study of neurological immune-mediated disorders. Each CDR3 protein gets one entry after TCRdb re-called the 5' RACE reads with MiXCR. The table records 35,000 to 50,000 distinct CDR3 sequences, 2% to 3% of them present only once. The chain carries TRBV29-1 and TRBJ1-1, with D possibly matching TRBD1 (6 bases). This receptor was obtained from a man aged 50-60 years with multiple sclerosis. The sequenced material came from PBMCs. The CDR3 sequence is CSVRSDRLNTEAFF. The CDR3 DNA reads as TGCAGCGTACGATCGGACAGATTGAACACTGAAGCTTTCTTT.